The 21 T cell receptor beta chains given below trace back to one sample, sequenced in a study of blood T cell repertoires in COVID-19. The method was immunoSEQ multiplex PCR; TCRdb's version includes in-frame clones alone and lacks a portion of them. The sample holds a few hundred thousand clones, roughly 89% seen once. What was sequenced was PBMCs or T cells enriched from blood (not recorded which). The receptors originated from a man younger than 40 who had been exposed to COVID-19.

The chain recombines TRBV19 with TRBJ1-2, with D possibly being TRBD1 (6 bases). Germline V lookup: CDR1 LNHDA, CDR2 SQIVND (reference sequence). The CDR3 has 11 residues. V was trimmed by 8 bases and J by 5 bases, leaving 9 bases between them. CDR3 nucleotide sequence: TGTGCCAGTGGAACAGGGTATGGCTACACCTTC. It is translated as CASGTGYGYTF.

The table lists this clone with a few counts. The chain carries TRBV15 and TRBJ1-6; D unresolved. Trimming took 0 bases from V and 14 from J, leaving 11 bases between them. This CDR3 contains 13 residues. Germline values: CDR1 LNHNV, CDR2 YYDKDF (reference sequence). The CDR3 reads CATSRDRKEALHF. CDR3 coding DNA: TGTGCCACCAGCAGAGATAGGAAGGAGGCCCTCCACTTT.

CDR3 coding DNA: TGCGCCAGCAGCCAAGGGGTCCAGCTAGCGGGGAGTTATGAGCAGTTCTTC. This codes for CASSQGVQLAGSYEQFF. V usage is TRBV4-1 and J usage is TRBJ2-1; TRBD2 agrees at 9 bases. Germline values: CDR1 MGHRA, CDR2 YSYEKL. With 1 base clipped from V and 8 bases from J, the junction kept 12 bases outside the gene matches. The length of the CDR3 is 17 residues.

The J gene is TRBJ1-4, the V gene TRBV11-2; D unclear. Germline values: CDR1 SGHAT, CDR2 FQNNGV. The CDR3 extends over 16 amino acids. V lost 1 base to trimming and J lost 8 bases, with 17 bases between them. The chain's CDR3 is CASSLARSRRGEKLFF. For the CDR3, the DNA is TGTGCCAGCAGCTTAGCTAGGTCTAGAAGAGGGGAAAAACTGTTTTTT.

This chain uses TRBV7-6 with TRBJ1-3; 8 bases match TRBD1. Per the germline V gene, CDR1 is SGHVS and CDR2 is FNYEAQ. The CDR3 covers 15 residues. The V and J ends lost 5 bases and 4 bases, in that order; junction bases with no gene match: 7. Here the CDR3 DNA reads TGTGCCAGCAGCCCGAACCGGGACAGGGGAAACACCATATATTTT. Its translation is CASSPNRDRGNTIYF.

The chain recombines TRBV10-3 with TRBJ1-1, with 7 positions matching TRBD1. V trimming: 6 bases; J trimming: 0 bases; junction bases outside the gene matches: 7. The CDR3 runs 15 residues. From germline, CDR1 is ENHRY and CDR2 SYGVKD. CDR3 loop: CAIRQGGLMNTEAFF. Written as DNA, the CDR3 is TGTGCCATCAGGCAAGGGGGCCTCATGAACACTGAAGCTTTCTTT.

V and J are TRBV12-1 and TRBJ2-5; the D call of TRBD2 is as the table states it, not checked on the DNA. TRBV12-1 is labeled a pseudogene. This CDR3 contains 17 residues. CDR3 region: CASSPPDGGGAEETQYF. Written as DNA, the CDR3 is TGTGCCAGCAGCCCGCCGGATGGCGGGGGGGCAGAAGAGACCCAGTACTTC.

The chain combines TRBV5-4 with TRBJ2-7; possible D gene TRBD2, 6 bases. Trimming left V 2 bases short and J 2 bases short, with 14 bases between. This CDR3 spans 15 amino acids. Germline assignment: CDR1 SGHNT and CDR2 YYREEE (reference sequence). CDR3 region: CASSFGGTETYEQYF. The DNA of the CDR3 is TGTGCCAGCAGCTTTGGCGGGACGGAGACCTACGAGCAGTACTTC.

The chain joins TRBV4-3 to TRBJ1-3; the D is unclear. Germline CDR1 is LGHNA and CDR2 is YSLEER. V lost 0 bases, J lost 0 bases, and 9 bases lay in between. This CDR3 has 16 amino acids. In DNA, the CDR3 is TGCGCCAGCAGCCAAGAGTCGGCGGCCTCTGGAAACACCATATATTTT. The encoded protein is CASSQESAASGNTIYF.

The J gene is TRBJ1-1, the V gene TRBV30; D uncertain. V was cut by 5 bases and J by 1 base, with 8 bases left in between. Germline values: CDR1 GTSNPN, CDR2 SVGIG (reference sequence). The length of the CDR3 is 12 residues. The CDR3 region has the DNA TGTGCCTGGGGGATCGGGAACACTGAAGCTTTCTTT. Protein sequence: CAWGIGNTEAFF. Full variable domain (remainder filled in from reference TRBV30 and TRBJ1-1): SQTIHQWPATLVQPVGSPLSLECTVEGTSNPNLYWYRQAAGRGLQLLFYSVGIGQISSEVPQNLSASRPQDRQFILSSKKLLLSDSGFYLCAWGIGNTEAFFGQGTRLTVV.

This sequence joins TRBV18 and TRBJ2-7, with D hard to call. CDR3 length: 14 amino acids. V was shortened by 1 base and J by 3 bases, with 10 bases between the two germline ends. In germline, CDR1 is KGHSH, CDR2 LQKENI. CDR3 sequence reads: CASSPQAGRYEQYF. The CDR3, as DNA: TGTGCCAGCTCACCACAGGCAGGTCGCTACGAGCAGTACTTC.

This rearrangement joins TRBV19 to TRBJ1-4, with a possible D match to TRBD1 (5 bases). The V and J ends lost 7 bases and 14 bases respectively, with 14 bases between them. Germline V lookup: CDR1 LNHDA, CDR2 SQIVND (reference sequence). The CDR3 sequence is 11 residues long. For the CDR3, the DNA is TGTGCCAGTAAGGGGTTCTTTAAGCTGTTTTTT. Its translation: CASKGFFKLFF.

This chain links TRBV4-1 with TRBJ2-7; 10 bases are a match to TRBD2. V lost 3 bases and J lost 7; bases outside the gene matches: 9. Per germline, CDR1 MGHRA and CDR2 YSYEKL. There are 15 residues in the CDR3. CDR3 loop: CASSQPGTSDREQYF. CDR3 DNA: TGCGCCAGCAGCCAGCCCGGGACTAGCGACAGGGAGCAGTACTTC.

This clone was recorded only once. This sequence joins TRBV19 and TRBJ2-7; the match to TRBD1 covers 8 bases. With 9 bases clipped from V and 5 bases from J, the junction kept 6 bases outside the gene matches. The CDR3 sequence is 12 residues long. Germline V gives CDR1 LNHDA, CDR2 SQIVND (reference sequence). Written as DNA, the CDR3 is TGTGCCAGCCGACAGGGGAGCAACGAGCAGTACTTC. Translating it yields CASRQGSNEQYF.

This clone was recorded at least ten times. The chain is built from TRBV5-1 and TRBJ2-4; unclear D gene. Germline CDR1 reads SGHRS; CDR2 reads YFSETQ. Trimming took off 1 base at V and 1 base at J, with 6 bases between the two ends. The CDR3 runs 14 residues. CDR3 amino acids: CASSLSVAKNIQYF. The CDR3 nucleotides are TGCGCCAGCAGCTTGTCGGTCGCCAAAAACATTCAGTACTTC.

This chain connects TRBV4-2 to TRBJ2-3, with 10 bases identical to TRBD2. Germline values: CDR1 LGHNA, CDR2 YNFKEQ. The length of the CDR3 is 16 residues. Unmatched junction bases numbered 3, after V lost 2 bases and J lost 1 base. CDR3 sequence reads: CASSQTSGVGTDTQYF. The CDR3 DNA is TGTGCCAGCAGCCAAACTAGCGGGGTCGGCACAGATACGCAGTATTTT.

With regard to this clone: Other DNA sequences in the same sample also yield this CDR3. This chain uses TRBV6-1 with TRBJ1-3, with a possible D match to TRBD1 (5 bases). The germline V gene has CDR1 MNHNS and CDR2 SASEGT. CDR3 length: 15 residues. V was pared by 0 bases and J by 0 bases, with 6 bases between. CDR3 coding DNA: TGTGCCAGCAGTGAAGCGCAGGGCTCTGGAAACACCATATATTTT. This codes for CASSEAQGSGNTIYF.

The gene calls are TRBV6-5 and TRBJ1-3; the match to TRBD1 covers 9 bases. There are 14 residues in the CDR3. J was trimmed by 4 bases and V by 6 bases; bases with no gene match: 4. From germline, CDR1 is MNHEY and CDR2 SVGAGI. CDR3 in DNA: TGTGCCAGCAGCCGGACAGGGGAGGGAAACACCATATATTTT. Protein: CASSRTGEGNTIYF.

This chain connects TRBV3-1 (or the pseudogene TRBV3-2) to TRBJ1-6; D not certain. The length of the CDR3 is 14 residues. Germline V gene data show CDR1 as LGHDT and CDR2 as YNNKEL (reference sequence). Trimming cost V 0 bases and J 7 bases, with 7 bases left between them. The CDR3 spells CASSQELRNSPLHF. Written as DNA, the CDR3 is TGTGCCAGCAGCCAAGAATTGAGGAATTCACCCCTCCACTTT.

CDR3 sequence: CASSSGLAGGWYQETQYF. In DNA, the CDR3 is TGTGCCAGCAGCTCGGGACTAGCGGGGGGTTGGTACCAAGAGACCCAGTACTTC. V gene TRBV13 combines with J gene TRBJ2-5; 15 bases agree with TRBD2. V gave up 4 bases and J gave up 0 bases; unmatched junction bases: 6. The CDR3 has 18 residues. The germline V gene has CDR1 PRHDT and CDR2 FYEKMQ (reference sequence).

The CDR3 nucleotides read TGTGCCAGCAGCTTCGCCGGACAGGGGGCTTTTAACTATGGCTACACCTTC. Translation gives CASSFAGQGAFNYGYTF. This chain links TRBV5-6 with TRBJ1-2, with 11 bases lining up with TRBD1. CDR1 is SGHDT and CDR2 is YYEEEE in the germline V gene. There are 17 residues in the CDR3. V was pared by 2 bases and J by 1 base, with 7 bases of the junction left unmatched.